One and the same sample provided the 10 T cell receptor beta chains below, sequenced in a study of radiotherapy plus CTLA-4 blockade in lung cancer. Repertoires were generated with immunoSEQ multiplex PCR, while TCRdb's copy carries only in-frame clones and drops some. This table has 53,000 or so clones, 86% appearing once. Sequenced here: peripheral blood, sampled from a patient treated with radiotherapy plus ipilimumab. These receptors were obtained from a human donor with non-small cell lung cancer that progressed on radiotherapy plus ipilimumab. Some clones in this sample may be carry-over from other donors' samples.

This clone came up a few times. V gene TRBV19 combines with J gene TRBJ2-1, with a weak D call TRBD2 (6 bases). This CDR3 spans 15 amino acids. The V end was cut by 1 base, the J end by 10 bases, with 17 bases between. Germline loops: CDR1 LNHDA, CDR2 SQIVND (reference sequence). The CDR3: CASSIGRAASVEQFF. CDR3 nucleotide sequence: TGTGCCAGTAGTATAGGGAGGGCCGCCAGTGTCGAGCAGTTCTTC.

This chain uses TRBV6-1 with TRBJ1-3; D may be TRBD1 (5 bases). The germline V and J ends were trimmed by 8 bases and 0 bases, with 14 bases remaining between them. This CDR3 contains 15 residues. The germline V gene has CDR1 MNHNS and CDR2 SASEGT. CDR3 in amino acids: CASQPQGLSGNTIYF. For the CDR3, the DNA is TGTGCCAGCCAGCCCCAGGGACTCTCTGGAAACACCATATATTTT.

The rearrangement joins TRBV29-1 to TRBJ2-3, with TRBD1 as a possible D gene (6 bases). This CDR3 is built from 14 residues. CDR1 and CDR2 (germline): SQVTM, ANQGSEA. V was cut by 6 bases and J by 0 bases, with 13 bases left in between. In DNA, the CDR3 is TGCAGCGTGGCGACAGGCGGGAGCACAGATACGCAGTATTTT. Its translation is CSVATGGSTDTQYF.

The V and J genes are TRBV7-9 and TRBJ2-6, with a weak D call TRBD2 (6 bases). Trimming pared 4 bases from V and 2 bases from J, leaving 9 bases between. Germline V gene lookup returns CDR1 SEHNR and CDR2 FQNEAQ (reference sequence). The CDR3 has 15 amino acids. CDR3 protein: CASSSGVAGANVLTF. The CDR3 region has the DNA TGTGCCAGCAGCTCGGGGGTTGCTGGGGCCAACGTCCTGACTTTC.

This chain uses TRBV27 with TRBJ1-5; D might be TRBD1 (5 bases). CDR3 length: 13 amino acids. The V gene lost 2 bases and the J gene lost 7 bases, with 9 bases spanning the gap. Germline V gives CDR1 MNHEY, CDR2 SMNVEV (reference sequence). The CDR3 region is CASSLTGEQPQHF. CDR3 nucleotide sequence: TGTGCCAGCAGTTTAACAGGCGAGCAGCCCCAGCATTTT.

V usage is TRBV12-5 and J usage is TRBJ2-1; D ambiguous. Between the trimmed V and J ends, which lost 0 bases and 4 bases, there was a span of 13 bases. CDR3 length equals 16 residues. Germline lookup yields CDR1 LGHNT and CDR2 FRNRAP. The CDR3 here is CASGLVLRLSYNEQFF. The CDR3 DNA is TGTGCTAGTGGTTTGGTACTGAGGCTATCTTACAATGAGCAGTTCTTC.

V and J are TRBV18 and TRBJ1-5; D gene unclear. CDR1 KGHSH and CDR2 LQKENI come from the germline V gene. V shed 5 bases and J shed 2 bases, with 10 bases lying between them. CDR3 size: 14 residues. The CDR3 nucleotides read TGTGCCAGCTCATCGAGTAATGGCAATCAGCCCCAGCATTTT. Translating gives CASSSSNGNQPQHF.

This CDR3 is CAISEAGRAGNTIYF. Here the CDR3 DNA reads TGTGCCATCAGTGAGGCCGGCAGGGCTGGAAACACCATATATTTT. This sequence joins TRBV10-3 and TRBJ1-3; tentatively, D is TRBD1 (5 bases). V was clipped by 2 bases and J by 2 bases, with 10 bases between them. The germline CDR1 and CDR2 sequences are ENHRY and SYGVKD. The CDR3 loop spans 15 amino acids.

This clone was picked up one time. The chain links TRBV19 to TRBJ1-5; maybe TRBD1 (6 bases). Trimming pared 4 bases from V and 0 bases from J, leaving 13 bases between. Germline V CDR1 and CDR2: LNHDA, SQIVND (reference sequence). CDR3 length equals 16 residues. CDR3 sequence reads: CASSTPRGSSNQPQHF. The CDR3 nucleotides read TGTGCCAGTAGTACCCCCAGGGGATCTAGCAATCAGCCCCAGCATTTT.

The chain joins TRBV12-5 to TRBJ2-3, with 14 bases fitting TRBD2. Losses at the gene ends were 6 bases for V and 6 bases for J; bases not matched to a gene: 8. The germline V gene encodes CDR1 LGHNT and CDR2 FRNRAP. The CDR3 runs to 16 residues. In DNA form, the CDR3 reads TGTGCTAGTGGCAAGGGACTAGCGGGAGTCGAGGATACGCAGTATTTT. It is translated as CASGKGLAGVEDTQYF.